This passage covers 27 T cell receptor beta chains from one sample sequenced in a study of blood T cell repertoires in COVID-19. Measured with immunoSEQ multiplex PCR; TCRdb has only the in-frame clones, and not every one. The sample carries some 120,000 clones, 70% to 85% recorded once. Sequenced material: peripheral blood. Source of these receptors: a man between 65 and 85 years old with active or convalescent COVID-19.

This chain links TRBV29-1 with TRBJ2-7; perhaps TRBD2 as D (6 bases). Germline CDR1 is SQVTM and CDR2 is ANQGSEA. Between the trimmed V and J ends, which lost 1 base and 0 bases, there was a span of 13 bases. This CDR3 has 15 residues. The chain's CDR3 is CSVEAKAGLSYEQYF. The CDR3 DNA sequence: TGCAGCGTTGAAGCCAAAGCGGGTCTCTCCTACGAGCAGTACTTC.

The rearrangement uses TRBV5-1 and TRBJ2-7; maybe TRBD1 (6 bases). V was clipped by 0 bases and J by 1 base, with 8 bases between them. This CDR3 comprises 14 residues. CDR1 is SGHRS and CDR2 is YFSETQ in the germline V gene. The CDR3 reads CASSLGTVSYEQYF. The DNA for the CDR3 is TGCGCCAGCAGCTTGGGGACAGTGTCCTACGAGCAGTACTTC.

The gene calls are TRBV7-9 and TRBJ1-1; TRBD1 agrees at 8 bases. This CDR3 contains 14 residues. CDR1 is SEHNR, CDR2 FQNEAQ, per germline (reference sequence). V shed 6 bases and J 4 bases; nucleotides not matched to a gene: 7. The CDR3 DNA sequence: TGTGCCAGCAGTTCACAGGGGGGTCGCACTGAAGCTTTCTTT. The encoded protein is CASSSQGGRTEAFF.

The chain uses TRBV4-1 and TRBJ1-3; D remains unclear. The V gene lost 0 bases and the J gene lost 0 bases, with 12 bases spanning the gap. There are 17 residues in the CDR3. Germline CDR1 reads MGHRA; CDR2 reads YSYEKL. The CDR3: CASSQEYAGPSGNTIYF. The CDR3 nucleotides read TGCGCCAGCAGCCAAGAATACGCAGGCCCCTCTGGAAACACCATATATTTT.

In nucleotides, the CDR3 is TGTGCCACCAGCAGAGATCGTATGGGATTTACCGGGACTAGCGGGAGCTCCTACGAGCAGTACTTC. Translated: CATSRDRMGFTGTSGSSYEQYF. The J gene is TRBJ2-7, the V gene TRBV15, with 14 bases that match TRBD2. In germline, CDR1 is LNHNV, CDR2 YYDKDF (reference sequence). Germline trimming cut 0 bases from V and 0 bases from J; bases unmatched to any gene: 16. This CDR3 comprises 22 residues. Combining the CDR3 with reference TRBV15 and TRBJ2-7 gives the whole variable domain DAMVIQNPRYQVTQFGKPVTLSCSQTLNHNVMYWYQQKSSQAPKLLFHYYDKDFNNEADTPDNFQSRRPNTSFCFLDIRSPGLGDTAMYLCATSRDRMGFTGTSGSSYEQYFGPGTRLTVT.

This chain links TRBV27 with TRBJ1-3, with 7 nucleotides matching TRBD1. The CDR3 is made up of 14 amino acids. Germline V gene lookup returns CDR1 MNHEY and CDR2 SMNVEV (reference sequence). The ends lost 6 bases at V and 0 bases at J; junction bases unmatched: 2. CDR3 coding DNA: TGTGCCAGCAGCCACAGGGGCTCTGGAAACACCATATATTTT. Translating it yields CASSHRGSGNTIYF.

This chain connects TRBV7-9 to TRBJ1-2; perhaps TRBD1 as D (5 bases). Germline V gene sequence: CDR1 SEHNR, CDR2 FQNEAQ (reference sequence). This CDR3 spans 13 amino acids. Trimming cost V 4 bases and J 6 bases, with 12 bases left between them. This chain's CDR3 is CASSSQGGNGYTF. DNA for the CDR3: TGTGCCAGCAGCTCCCAGGGCGGAAATGGCTACACCTTC.

DNA for the CDR3: TGTGCCAGCAGCCCCCATGTCGCCGGGGATGGCTACACCTTC. Translating gives CASSPHVAGDGYTF. V and J are TRBV5-6 and TRBJ1-2; D uncertain. CDR1 and CDR2 (germline): SGHDT, YYEEEE. The CDR3 has 14 amino acids. V dropped 4 bases and J dropped 6 bases, with 16 bases sitting between them.

This clone was seen a handful of times. The chain is built from TRBV28 and TRBJ2-1, with TRBD2 matching over 13 bases. The germline CDR1 and CDR2 sequences are MDHEN and SYDVKM. J was trimmed by 0 bases and V by 6 bases; bases with no gene match: 5. The CDR3 has 17 residues. The CDR3 sequence is CASSPTSGRSSYNEQFF. CDR3 nucleotides: TGTGCCAGCAGCCCGACTAGCGGGAGGAGCTCCTACAATGAGCAGTTCTTC.

J is TRBJ1-2 and V is TRBV6-5; maybe TRBD1 (5 bases). Trimming removed 2 bases at V and 8 bases at J, with 12 bases between. There are 13 residues in the CDR3. The V gene's germline CDR1 is MNHEY and CDR2 SVGAGI. Here the CDR3 reads CASSYGAIWGYTF. In DNA, the CDR3 is TGTGCCAGCAGTTACGGGGCGATCTGGGGCTACACCTTC.

The chain employs TRBV19 and TRBJ1-4; D may be TRBD1 (5 bases). The germline V gene encodes CDR1 LNHDA and CDR2 SQIVND (reference sequence). The CDR3 has 17 residues. The ends were cut back, 5 bases at V and 4 bases at J, with 20 bases in the middle. CDR3 region: CASSASGLRGGNEKLFF. The CDR3 bases are TGTGCCAGTAGTGCTTCAGGGTTACGTGGTGGTAATGAAAAACTGTTTTTT.

The chain combines TRBV27 with TRBJ2-2, with TRBD1 identical over 7 bases. J was trimmed by 0 bases and V by 7 bases; bases with no gene match: 5. CDR1 is MNHEY, CDR2 SMNVEV, per germline (reference sequence). The CDR3 runs 15 residues. The CDR3 reads CASINRGPNTGELFF. Here the CDR3 DNA reads TGTGCCAGCATCAACAGGGGCCCGAACACCGGGGAGCTGTTTTTT.

The V gene is TRBV13, the J gene TRBJ2-7, with TRBD2 as a possible D gene (6 bases). Trimming took off 4 bases at V and 4 bases at J, with 11 bases between the two ends. Germline CDR1 and CDR2: PRHDT and FYEKMQ (reference sequence). The CDR3 covers 13 residues. The CDR3 DNA reads TGTGCCAGCAGCTCCCCTAGCGAGTACGAGCAGTACTTC. Translated: CASSSPSEYEQYF.

The rearrangement links TRBV5-1 to TRBJ2-5; TRBD2 matches 8 bases. With V trimmed by 2 bases and J by 5 bases, 17 bases remained unmatched. CDR1 is SGHRS, CDR2 YFSETQ, per germline. The CDR3 totals 18 residues. The CDR3 loop reads CASSFSLLAAGGGETQYF. Here the CDR3 DNA reads TGCGCCAGCAGCTTTTCCTTACTAGCGGCTGGTGGGGGGGAGACCCAGTACTTC.

The genes are TRBV5-6 and TRBJ2-7; possibly TRBD2 for D (6 bases). Per the germline V gene, CDR1 is SGHDT and CDR2 is YYEEEE. V was clipped by 6 bases and J by 4 bases, with 20 bases between them. The CDR3 has 15 amino acids. DNA for the CDR3: TGTGCCAGCACCCTGATGTTGGGGGGTCGGTACGAGCAGTACTTC. This encodes CASTLMLGGRYEQYF.

V usage is TRBV6-2 or TRBV6-3 and J usage is TRBJ1-1; TRBD1 aligns across 8 bases. CDR1 MNHEY and CDR2 SVGEGT come from the germline V gene. The CDR3 totals 17 residues. Unmatched junction bases numbered 9, after V lost 2 bases and J lost 1 base. The CDR3 sequence: CASSYISGGAGNTEAFF. The CDR3 coding sequence is TGTGCCAGCAGTTACATTTCAGGGGGCGCGGGGAACACTGAAGCTTTCTTT.

The rearrangement uses TRBV5-4 and TRBJ2-1; 8 bases are a match to TRBD2. The germline V gene has CDR1 SGHNT and CDR2 YYREEE (reference sequence). The CDR3 sequence is 16 residues long. V trimming: 3 bases; J trimming: 1 base; junction bases outside the gene matches: 6. The CDR3 DNA follows: TGTGCCAGCAGCTCGGGTACTAGCGGATCCTACAATGAGCAGTTCTTC. It yields the protein CASSSGTSGSYNEQFF.

This sequence joins TRBV9 and TRBJ1-6; weak D call: TRBD1 (5 bases). CDR3 length: 14 amino acids. V lost 0 bases to trimming and J lost 10 bases, with 11 bases between them. Per the germline V gene, CDR1 is SGDLS and CDR2 is YYNGEE. The CDR3: CASSVGAGMSPLHF. As DNA, the CDR3 is TGTGCCAGCAGCGTAGGTGCAGGGATGTCACCCCTCCACTTT.

The V gene is TRBV6-1, the J gene TRBJ1-2; perhaps TRBD1 as D (6 bases). Germline assignment: CDR1 MNHNS and CDR2 SASEGT. The CDR3 consists of 15 residues. V was trimmed by 2 bases and J by 6 bases, leaving 16 bases between them. The CDR3 coding sequence is TGTGCCAGCAGTGAAAGGGGGAGTATAACGGATGGCTACACCTTC. The encoded protein is CASSERGSITDGYTF.

The DNA of the CDR3 is TGTGCCACCAGTGATTCGTCCGGGACAGGGGGTACTGAAGCTTTCTTT. It encodes CATSDSSGTGGTEAFF. J is TRBJ1-1 and V is TRBV24-1; TRBD1 matches 11 bases. Germline CDR1 reads KGHDR; CDR2 reads SFDVKD. J was trimmed by 5 bases and V by 2 bases; bases with no gene match: 6. The CDR3 contains 16 residues.

The J gene is TRBJ2-7, the V gene TRBV28; a weak D match, TRBD2 (6 bases). The CDR3 is 15 residues long. Trimming cost V 5 bases and J 4 bases, with 18 bases left between them. Germline loops: CDR1 MDHEN, CDR2 SYDVKM. The CDR3 bases are TGTGCCAGCAGTCCCTCCCCCCGGAGGGATTACGAGCAGTACTTC. Protein: CASSPSPRRDYEQYF.

As DNA, the CDR3 is TGTGCCAGCAGCCCCCGACGGGACACCTCTAGAAATGAGCAGTTCTTC. This encodes CASSPRRDTSRNEQFF. The rearrangement joins TRBV9 to TRBJ2-1; D is possibly TRBD1 (6 bases). Germline lookup yields CDR1 SGDLS and CDR2 YYNGEE. Between the trimmed V and J ends, which lost 4 bases and 7 bases, there was a span of 21 bases. The CDR3 has 16 amino acids.

The V and J genes are TRBV11-3 and TRBJ2-1, with 13 nucleotides matching TRBD2. Germline V gene data show CDR1 as SGHNT and CDR2 as YENEEA. The CDR3 has 19 residues. Germline trimming cut 5 bases from V and 1 base from J; bases unmatched to any gene: 11. The CDR3 protein is CASSPLIGTSGASYNEQFF. The DNA of the CDR3 is TGTGCCAGCAGCCCCCTAATCGGGACTAGCGGGGCTTCCTACAATGAGCAGTTCTTC.

J is TRBJ2-7 and V is TRBV28; TRBD1 aligns across 9 bases. With 3 bases clipped from V and 6 bases from J, the junction kept 9 bases outside the gene matches. Germline CDR1 reads MDHEN; CDR2 reads SYDVKM. The CDR3 sequence is 15 residues long. This chain's CDR3 is CASSLTNRGPFEQYF. CDR3 in DNA: TGTGCCAGCAGTTTGACGAACAGGGGGCCGTTCGAGCAGTACTTC.

J is TRBJ1-1 and V is TRBV5-1, with TRBD1 matching over 7 bases. Losses at the gene ends were 2 bases for V and 4 bases for J; bases not matched to a gene: 8. Germline CDR1 reads SGHRS; CDR2 reads YFSETQ. The CDR3 is 15 residues long. The CDR3 sequence is CASSLGQAASTEAFF. The CDR3 coding sequence is TGCGCCAGCAGCTTAGGACAGGCGGCGAGCACTGAAGCTTTCTTT. Full variable domain (remainder filled in from reference TRBV5-1 and TRBJ1-1): KAGVTQTPRYLIKTRGQQVTLSCSPISGHRSVSWYQQTPGQGLQFLFEYFSETQRNKGNFPGRFSGRQFSNSRSEMNVSTLELGDSALYLCASSLGQAASTEAFFGQGTRLTVV.

This sequence joins TRBV6-6 and TRBJ1-2; TRBD1 is a possible D gene (5 bases). The V gene lost 6 bases and the J gene lost 3 bases, with 11 bases spanning the gap. This CDR3 contains 13 residues. Per germline, CDR1 MNHNY and CDR2 SVGAGI (reference sequence). The CDR3: CASRQGGDYGYTF. CDR3 coding DNA: TGTGCCAGCAGGCAGGGAGGGGACTATGGCTACACCTTC.

The chain carries TRBV4-2 and TRBJ1-3; 8 nucleotides line up with TRBD1. CDR3 length: 16 amino acids. Germline V gene data show CDR1 as LGHNA and CDR2 as YNFKEQ. V was clipped by 4 bases and J by 0 bases; unmatched bases: 5. The CDR3 DNA reads as TGTGCCAGCAGCCTGCAGGGGGCCAACTCTGGAAACACCATATATTTT. This encodes CASSLQGANSGNTIYF.